This TCR beta chain was recorded in a study of cytomegalovirus exposure and HLA in healthy donors. Study as a whole: HLA-typed donors were the source of approximately 88 million unique TCRs, which an early data release held. Overall study findings and caveats: Sequence variants that were highly shared formed a cluster that was likely a sequencing artifact.

Comments on this clone: Its specificity is unknown.

In germline, CDR1 is MNHNS, CDR2 SASEGT. CDR3 size: 18 residues. The V and J ends lost 1 base and 2 bases respectively, with 18 bases between them. This PCR relied on a set of 60 Vbeta primers and 13 Jbeta primers. Assay: immunoSEQ multiplex PCR; the TCRdb copy retains only in-frame clones and omits some. Here the sample spans about 170,000 clones, 84% being singletons. This receptor was taken from a girl aged 5-17 years in good health and CMV-seropositive. The chain is built from TRBV6-1 and TRBJ1-5, with D tentatively TRBD1 (5 bases). Sequenced material: PBMCs. This CDR3 reads CASSEDRGGTWGNQPQHF. The CDR3 DNA is TGTGCCAGCAGTGAAGACCGGGGCGGGACCTGGGGCAATCAGCCCCAGCATTTT.